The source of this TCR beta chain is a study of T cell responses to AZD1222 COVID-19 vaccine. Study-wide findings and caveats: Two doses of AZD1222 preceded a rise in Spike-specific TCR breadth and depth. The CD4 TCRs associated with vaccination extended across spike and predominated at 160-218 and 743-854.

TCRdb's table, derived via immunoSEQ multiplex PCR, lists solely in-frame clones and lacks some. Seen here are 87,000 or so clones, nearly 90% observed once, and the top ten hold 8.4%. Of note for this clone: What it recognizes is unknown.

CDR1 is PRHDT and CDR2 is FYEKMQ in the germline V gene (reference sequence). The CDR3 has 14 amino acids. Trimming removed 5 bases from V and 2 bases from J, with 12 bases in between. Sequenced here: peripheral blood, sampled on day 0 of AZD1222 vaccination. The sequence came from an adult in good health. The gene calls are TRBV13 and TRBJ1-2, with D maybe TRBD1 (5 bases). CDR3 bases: TGTGCCAGCAGCGTCTATGGGGGAAACTATGGCTACACCTTC. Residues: CASSVYGGNYGYTF.